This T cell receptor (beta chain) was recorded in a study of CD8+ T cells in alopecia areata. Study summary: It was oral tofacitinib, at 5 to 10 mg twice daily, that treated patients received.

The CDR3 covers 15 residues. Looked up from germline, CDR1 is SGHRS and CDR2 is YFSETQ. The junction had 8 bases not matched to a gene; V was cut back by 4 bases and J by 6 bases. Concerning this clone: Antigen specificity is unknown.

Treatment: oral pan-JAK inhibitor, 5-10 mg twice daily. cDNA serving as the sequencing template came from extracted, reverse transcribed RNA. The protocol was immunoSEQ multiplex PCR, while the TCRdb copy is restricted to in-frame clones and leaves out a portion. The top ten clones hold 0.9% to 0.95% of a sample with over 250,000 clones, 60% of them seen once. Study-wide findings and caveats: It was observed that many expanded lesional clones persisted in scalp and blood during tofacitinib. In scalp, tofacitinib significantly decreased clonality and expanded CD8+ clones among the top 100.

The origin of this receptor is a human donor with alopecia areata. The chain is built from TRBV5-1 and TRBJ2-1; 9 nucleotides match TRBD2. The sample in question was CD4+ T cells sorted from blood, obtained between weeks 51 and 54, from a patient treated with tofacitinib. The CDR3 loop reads CASSPGTSPTNEQFF. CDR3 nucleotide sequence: TGCGCCAGCAGCCCCGGGACTAGCCCTACCAATGAGCAGTTCTTC.